This TCR beta chain was sequenced during a study of PD-1 blockade in classical Hodgkin lymphoma. Study overall: Nivolumab was given intravenously to patients at 3 mg/kg every 2 weeks. General study findings and limits: Similar baseline diversity was found in complete responders and newly diagnosed patients.

In germline, CDR1 is GTSNPN, CDR2 SVGIG (reference sequence). This CDR3 contains 15 residues. Trimming took off 2 bases at V and 0 bases at J, with 11 bases between the two ends. Points on this clone: The antigen is unknown.

The patients all showed relapse after autologous stem cell transplantation, while their brentuximab vedotin exposure varied. Best response was recorded as complete response, partial response or progressive disease. Sequencing was performed with immunoSEQ multiplex PCR; in TCRdb, only in-frame clones are kept and a portion is missing. In the table there are 24,000 or so clones, approximately 81% of which are singletons. The genes are TRBV30 and TRBJ1-5, with D unclear. The TCR sequence derives from a human donor with classical Hodgkin lymphoma. Sequencing was performed on peripheral blood mononuclear cells (PBMCs), taken before the second cycle of nivolumab. The CDR3, as DNA: TGTGCCTGGAGTCGTGACCCAAATAGCAATCAGCCCCAGCATTTT. Protein sequence: CAWSRDPNSNQPQHF.